Below, 28 T cell receptor beta chains from the same sample are listed, as sequenced in a study of cytomegalovirus exposure and HLA in healthy donors. Amplification used 60 Vbeta primers and 13 Jbeta primers. The assay was immunoSEQ multiplex PCR, and TCRdb's table has in-frame clones only and misses some. Of approximately 150,000 clones detected, around 81% appear once; the ten largest clones hold approximately 4.4%. Sequencing used PBMCs. Receptor source: a woman in her late teens or twenties in good health and CMV-seropositive.

The gene calls are TRBV30 and TRBJ1-1; 9 positions match TRBD1. CDR3 size: 13 residues. Germline V CDR1 and CDR2: GTSNPN, SVGIG (reference sequence). J was trimmed by 5 bases and V by 5 bases; bases with no gene match: 6. CDR3 nucleotides: TGTGCCTGGGCACAGGGGGCGCGGACTGAAGCTTTCTTT. It is translated as CAWAQGARTEAFF.

This sequence joins TRBV4-1 and TRBJ2-7; TRBD1 agrees at 10 bases. The germline CDR1 and CDR2 sequences are MGHRA and YSYEKL. V dropped 3 bases and J dropped 11; count of bases not matched to a gene: 19. The CDR3 spans 17 residues. CDR3 bases: TGCGCCAGCAGCCAGCAGACGTCCCGGGACAGGGGCGTGTCCAAGTACTTC. It specifies CASSQQTSRDRGVSKYF.

The chain carries TRBV10-3 and TRBJ2-7; TRBD2 might be the D (6 bases). Germline assignment: CDR1 ENHRY and CDR2 SYGVKD. Trimming left V 2 bases short and J 5 bases short, with 25 bases between. The CDR3 consists of 18 residues. CDR3 bases: TGTGCCATCAGTGAGGTCGGTAGCGGTGAAGCGGTGGCCGACGAGCAGTACTTC. It is translated as CAISEVGSGEAVADEQYF.

This clone was observed a handful of times. The CDR3 spells CASSQGSRQGTNEKLFF. CDR3 coding DNA: TGCGCCAGCAGCCAGGGCTCCCGACAGGGAACTAATGAAAAACTGTTTTTT. The chain recombines TRBV4-3 with TRBJ1-4; 7 nucleotides align to TRBD1. Germline V gene lookup returns CDR1 LGHNA and CDR2 YSLEER. CDR3 length: 17 amino acids. The junction had 8 bases not matched to a gene; V was cut back by 3 bases and J by 1 base.

The rearrangement links TRBV7-2 to TRBJ2-7, with D tentatively TRBD2 (5 bases). CDR1 and CDR2 (germline): SGHTA, FQGNSA. The ends were cut back, 4 bases at V and 0 bases at J, with 10 bases in the middle. The CDR3 is 14 amino acids. Here the CDR3 DNA reads TGTGCCAGCAGCTACGGGAAGAGCTCCTACGAGCAGTACTTC. Translated: CASSYGKSSYEQYF.

V usage is TRBV28 and J usage is TRBJ2-7; TRBD1 matches at 8 bases. V was pared by 6 bases and J by 3 bases, with 7 bases of the junction left unmatched. The CDR3 sequence is 14 residues long. CDR1 and CDR2 from the germline V gene are MDHEN and SYDVKM. DNA of the CDR3: TGTGCCAGCAGCCCTACCGGGACAGGCTACGAGCAGTACTTC. This sequence encodes CASSPTGTGYEQYF.

The sample holds one count of this clone. The J gene is TRBJ2-5, the V gene TRBV20-1; D gene unclear. Per the germline V gene, CDR1 is DFQATT and CDR2 is SNEGSKA (reference sequence). V shed 1 base and J shed 9 bases, with 6 bases lying between them. The CDR3 runs to 10 residues. CDR3 nucleotide sequence: TGCAGTGCTAGAGGGAGCGCCCAGTACTTC. This sequence encodes CSARGSAQYF.

As for this clone: At one of its ends the junction is not consistent with the germline gene, which may arise from a read error. The V call is TRBV7-9, the J call TRBJ1-1, with D unclear. CDR1 is SEHNR and CDR2 is FQNEAQ in the germline V gene (reference sequence). The CDR3 sequence is 13 residues long. CDR3: CSSSLEGGVEAFF. CDR3 sequence (DNA): TGTTCCAGCAGCTTAGAGGGCGGGGTTGAAGCTTTCTTT.

The chain employs TRBV10-3 and TRBJ2-2, with a weak D call TRBD1 (6 bases). V lost 3 bases, J lost 0 bases, and 11 bases lay in between. Germline V gene data show CDR1 as ENHRY and CDR2 as SYGVKD. The CDR3 sequence is 16 residues long. The CDR3 loop is CAISDVGQTNTGELFF. The CDR3 DNA sequence: TGTGCCATCAGTGATGTGGGACAAACGAACACCGGGGAGCTGTTTTTT.

This clone is a singleton in its sample. The gene calls are TRBV28 and TRBJ1-4, with 7 bases lining up with TRBD1. Per the germline V gene, CDR1 is MDHEN and CDR2 is SYDVKM. This CDR3 spans 16 amino acids. V shed 7 bases, J shed 5 bases, and the junction held 13 bases outside the gene matches. The CDR3 region is CASTYETGVRNEKLFF. CDR3 nucleotide sequence: TGTGCCAGCACCTACGAAACAGGGGTCAGAAATGAAAAACTGTTTTTT.

This chain joins TRBV4-1 and TRBJ2-1, with D perhaps matching TRBD2 (7 bases). Trimming took 4 bases from V and 6 from J, leaving 19 bases between them. Germline V gene lookup returns CDR1 MGHRA and CDR2 YSYEKL. The CDR3 is 16 amino acids. The CDR3 nucleotides read TGCGCCAGCAGCCTCTTGGGGGGGGCCGTTAGCAATGAGCAGTTCTTC. It encodes CASSLLGGAVSNEQFF.

The rearrangement links TRBV11-3 to TRBJ2-5, with D perhaps matching TRBD2 (5 bases). This CDR3 is 15 amino acids long. V shed 0 bases and J shed 4 bases, with 12 bases lying between them. Germline values: CDR1 SGHNT, CDR2 YENEEA. CDR3 coding DNA: TGTGCCAGCAGCTTAGACGGACGGGGTGGAGAGACCCAGTACTTC. As protein: CASSLDGRGGETQYF.

The chain employs TRBV7-6 and TRBJ1-4, with 9 bases matching TRBD1. This CDR3 spans 15 amino acids. CDR1 is SGHVS and CDR2 is FNYEAQ in the germline V gene. Trimming cost V 1 base and J 12 bases; bases outside gene matches: 9. The CDR3 nucleotides read TGTGCCAGCAGCTTAGGGGGACAGGGACCTATCCAACTGTTTTTT. Translation: CASSLGGQGPIQLFF.

The chain is built from TRBV7-9 and TRBJ2-7, with TRBD1 identical over 11 bases. Per germline, CDR1 SEHNR and CDR2 FQNEAQ (reference sequence). With 1 base clipped from V and 5 bases from J, the junction kept 4 bases outside the gene matches. The CDR3 is 15 residues long. The CDR3 spells CASSLVGTGGNEQYF. The CDR3 DNA sequence: TGTGCCAGCAGCTTAGTTGGGACAGGGGGAAACGAGCAGTACTTC.

The gene calls are TRBV9 and TRBJ2-2; tentatively, D is TRBD1 (6 bases). The CDR3 consists of 15 residues. V lost 4 bases, J lost 1 base, and 11 bases lay in between. Germline CDR1 is SGDLS and CDR2 is YYNGEE. The CDR3 loop reads CASSTGTLNTGELFF. The CDR3 bases are TGTGCCAGCAGCACCGGGACACTGAACACCGGGGAGCTGTTTTTT.

The J gene is TRBJ2-4, the V gene TRBV5-8; TRBD2 might be the D (6 bases). Between the trimmed V and J ends, which lost 9 bases and 0 bases, there was a span of 16 bases. The CDR3 runs 15 residues. Germline values: CDR1 SGHTS, CDR2 YDEGEE. The CDR3 sequence: CAIPERALAKNIQYF. CDR3 nucleotides: TGTGCCATCCCCGAGCGGGCGCTAGCCAAAAACATTCAGTACTTC.

The rearrangement links TRBV4-3 to TRBJ2-1; 7 bases match TRBD1. The trim removed 3 bases at V and 0 bases at J, leaving 5 bases unmatched. Germline CDR1 reads LGHNA; CDR2 reads YSLEER. The CDR3 totals 16 residues. The chain's CDR3 is CASSQGQTISYNEQFF. In DNA, the CDR3 is TGCGCCAGCAGCCAGGGACAGACGATCTCCTACAATGAGCAGTTCTTC.

This clone was recorded only once. The genes are TRBV5-1 and TRBJ1-2; 7 nucleotides agree with TRBD1. There are 16 residues in the CDR3. With V trimmed by 0 bases and J by 8 bases, 13 bases remained unmatched. Germline loops: CDR1 SGHRS, CDR2 YFSETQ. The CDR3 sequence is CASSLAGTEDHGGYTF. As DNA, the CDR3 is TGCGCCAGCAGCTTGGCCGGGACAGAAGATCACGGGGGCTACACCTTC. The whole variable domain, filled in from reference TRBV5-1 and TRBJ1-2, reads KAGVTQTPRYLIKTRGQQVTLSCSPISGHRSVSWYQQTPGQGLQFLFEYFSETQRNKGNFPGRFSGRQFSNSRSEMNVSTLELGDSALYLCASSLAGTEDHGGYTFGSGTRLTVV.

This clone is labeled medium-sized. This chain connects TRBV6-1 to TRBJ1-6; 11 bases line up with TRBD1. Germline V lookup: CDR1 MNHNS, CDR2 SASEGT. Trimming at V came to 1 base and at J to 9 bases, leaving 5 bases not matched to a gene. The CDR3 consists of 16 residues. CDR3 amino acids: CASSEEIGTGGSPLHF. The CDR3, as DNA: TGTGCCAGCAGTGAAGAAATAGGGACAGGGGGTTCACCCCTCCACTTT.

This clone has only a few counts. The V call is TRBV28, the J call TRBJ1-5, with 8 positions matching TRBD1. J lost 3 bases, V lost 5 bases, and 6 bases had no gene match. Germline V CDR1 and CDR2: MDHEN, SYDVKM. CDR3 length: 15 amino acids. CDR3: CASSLSGGLNQPQHF. The CDR3, as DNA: TGTGCCAGCAGTCTCTCAGGGGGCCTCAATCAGCCCCAGCATTTT.

This clone was picked up one time. This sample also contains other DNA sequences that code for the same CDR3. This chain links TRBV5-6 with TRBJ2-5, with TRBD2 matching 7 bases. The CDR3 length is 14 residues. CDR1 is SGHDT, CDR2 YYEEEE, per germline. The V and J ends lost 0 bases and 5 bases, in that order; junction bases with no gene match: 4. The CDR3 DNA reads as TGTGCCAGCAGCTTGGGACTAGCAAGGGAGACCCAGTACTTC. Translating gives CASSLGLARETQYF.

The chain recombines TRBV6-5 with TRBJ1-1; D is ambiguous. The CDR3 covers 15 residues. Trimming removed 2 bases from V and 2 bases from J, with 12 bases in between. Germline V gene data show CDR1 as MNHEY and CDR2 as SVGAGI. The chain's CDR3 is CASSYPRILNTEAFF. The DNA of the CDR3 is TGTGCCAGCAGTTACCCCAGGATCTTAAACACTGAAGCTTTCTTT.

This rearrangement joins TRBV7-9 to TRBJ2-1, with D tentatively TRBD2 (5 bases). Per germline, CDR1 SEHNR and CDR2 FQNEAQ (reference sequence). The CDR3 runs 16 residues. Trimming stripped 3 bases from V and 7 bases from J, with 19 bases between. Here the CDR3 DNA reads TGTGCCAGCAGCTTCTTCGGGCCTGGAGGATCGAATGAGCAGTTCTTC. Encoded protein: CASSFFGPGGSNEQFF.

Comments on this clone: Other DNA sequences in this specimen translate into the identical CDR3. The V gene is TRBV15, the J gene TRBJ1-6; TRBD1 matches 8 bases. The CDR3 totals 18 residues. The trim removed 0 bases at V and 2 bases at J, leaving 6 bases unmatched. CDR1 is LNHNV, CDR2 YYDKDF, per germline (reference sequence). The CDR3 region is CATSRDGQGATYNSPLHF. CDR3 in DNA: TGTGCCACCAGCAGAGATGGCCAGGGGGCCACCTATAATTCACCCCTCCACTTT. Complete variable domain (other parts from reference TRBV15 and TRBJ1-6): DAMVIQNPRYQVTQFGKPVTLSCSQTLNHNVMYWYQQKSSQAPKLLFHYYDKDFNNEADTPDNFQSRRPNTSFCFLDIRSPGLGDTAMYLCATSRDGQGATYNSPLHFGNGTRLTVT.

This chain joins TRBV29-1 and TRBJ2-4; maybe TRBD2 (6 bases). Trimming removed 3 bases at V and 0 bases at J, with 15 bases between. The germline CDR1 and CDR2 sequences are SQVTM and ANQGSEA. This CDR3 spans 16 amino acids. CDR3 nucleotides: TGCAGCGTTGAGGCGGGGCCCCTGTCAGCCAAAAACATTCAGTACTTC. It is translated as CSVEAGPLSAKNIQYF. Drawing the rest from reference TRBV29-1 and TRBJ2-4, the complete variable domain is SAVISQKPSRDICQRGTSLTIQCQVDSQVTMMFWYRQQPGQSLTLIATANQGSEATYESGFVIDKFPISRPNLTFSTLTVSNMSPEDSSIYLCSVEAGPLSAKNIQYFGAGTRLSVL.

This rearrangement joins TRBV19 to TRBJ1-5; D is unclear. Germline CDR1 reads LNHDA; CDR2 reads SQIVND (reference sequence). V shed 3 bases and J shed 1 base, with 22 bases lying between them. This CDR3 spans 19 amino acids. CDR3 protein: CASSMIAPSTPLSNQPQHF. As DNA, the CDR3 is TGTGCCAGTAGTATGATAGCCCCGAGTACACCGCTAAGCAATCAGCCCCAGCATTTT.

The chain carries TRBV7-2 and TRBJ2-5; 13 bases fit TRBD2. The V segment lost 5 bases and the J segment 3 bases; nucleotides outside the gene matches: 9. The CDR3 runs to 17 residues. CDR1 is SGHTA, CDR2 FQGNSA, per germline. The CDR3 is CASSPRLAGGFEETQYF. CDR3 bases: TGTGCCAGCAGCCCCCGACTAGCGGGGGGATTCGAAGAGACCCAGTACTTC.

This clone is a singleton in its sample. The chain combines TRBV5-1 with TRBJ1-1; no firm D call. The CDR3 totals 16 residues. Germline V gene data show CDR1 as SGHRS and CDR2 as YFSETQ. V lost 1 base, J lost 4 bases, and 17 bases lay in between. The CDR3 loop is CASSLNAGRAGTEAFF. In nucleotides, the CDR3 is TGCGCCAGCAGCTTGAACGCAGGCCGAGCGGGCACTGAAGCTTTCTTT.